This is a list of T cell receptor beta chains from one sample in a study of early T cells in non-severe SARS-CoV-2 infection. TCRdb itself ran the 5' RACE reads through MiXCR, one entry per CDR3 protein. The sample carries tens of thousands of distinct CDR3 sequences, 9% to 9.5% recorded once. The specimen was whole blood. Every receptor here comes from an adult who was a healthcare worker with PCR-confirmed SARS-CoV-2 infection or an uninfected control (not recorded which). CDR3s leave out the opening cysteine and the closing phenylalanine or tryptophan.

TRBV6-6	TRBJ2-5	ASSYRGDETQY
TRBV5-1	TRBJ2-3	ASSSDTNTDTQY
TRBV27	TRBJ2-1	ASSPAPSYNEQF
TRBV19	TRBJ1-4	ASSAGGGQEKLF
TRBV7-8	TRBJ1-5	ASSLSDRQQPQH
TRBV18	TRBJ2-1	ASFNSGMDRQF
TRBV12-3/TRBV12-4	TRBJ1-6	ASSLQGAHSPLH
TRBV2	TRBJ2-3	ASSLGLAGGADTQY
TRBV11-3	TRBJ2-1	ASSFGTLYNEQF
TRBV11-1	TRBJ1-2	ASSFDREIYGYT
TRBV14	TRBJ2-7	ASSQGYSSGEFEQY
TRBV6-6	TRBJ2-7	ASSYAQNSYEQY
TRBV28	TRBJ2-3	ASIWTGRTDTQY
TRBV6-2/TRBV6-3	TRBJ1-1	ASSYRGNTEAF
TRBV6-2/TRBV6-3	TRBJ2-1	AGGLAGGNEQF
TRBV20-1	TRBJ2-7	SALGQGKRSEQY
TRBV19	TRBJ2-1	ASSIGLAYA
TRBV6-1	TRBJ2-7	ASILDIGSLREQY
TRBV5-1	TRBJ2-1	ASSLNLEQF
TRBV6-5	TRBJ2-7	ASRPSGLSYEQY
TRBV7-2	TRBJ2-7	ASSGSGTGLGEQY
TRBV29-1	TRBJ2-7	SAAGYYEQY
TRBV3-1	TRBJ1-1	ASSQDLEGMAEAF
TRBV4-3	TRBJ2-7	ASSQDRGEGEQY
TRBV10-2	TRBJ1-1	ASRGTSLNTEAF
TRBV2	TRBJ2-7	ASTLAGGPYEQY
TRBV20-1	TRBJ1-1	SARGEGWYTEAF
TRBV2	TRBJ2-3	ASSYSGGFGTDTQY
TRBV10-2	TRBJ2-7	ASRDGTGTYEQY
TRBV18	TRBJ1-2	ASSPGDSNYGYT
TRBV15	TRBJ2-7	ATSIDRRFYEQY
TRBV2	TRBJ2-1	ASQVYNEQF
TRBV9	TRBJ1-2	ASSQGRGIYGYT
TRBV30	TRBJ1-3	AWRVSGNTIY
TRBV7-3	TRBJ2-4	ASSLNPPGAQRSKNIQY
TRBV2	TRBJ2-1	ASSDGPYNEQF
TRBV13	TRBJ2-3	ASSTRVRGSGDTQY
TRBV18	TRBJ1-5	ASSPAGIGQPQH
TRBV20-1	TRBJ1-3	SATGGGTGNTIY
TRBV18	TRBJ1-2	ASSPPQGRGYGYT
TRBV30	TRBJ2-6	AWSVQGISGANVLT
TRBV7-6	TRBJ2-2	ASSQGLLAGELF
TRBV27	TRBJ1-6	ASRAGSLELNSPLH
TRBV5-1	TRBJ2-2	ASNGGGELF
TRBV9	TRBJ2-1	ASSVVGEGNEQF
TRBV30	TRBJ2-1	AWSVSQEQF
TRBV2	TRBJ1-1	ASSEQGYRMNTEAF
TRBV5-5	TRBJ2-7	ASSQSYEQY
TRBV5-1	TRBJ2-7	ASSLRAGAAEQY
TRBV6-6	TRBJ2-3	ASKSSERGVSTDTQY
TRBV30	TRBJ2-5	ASIAGVGKETQY
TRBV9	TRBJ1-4	ASSAGRQTTNEKLF
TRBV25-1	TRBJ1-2	ASTDRGYGYT
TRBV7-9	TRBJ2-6	ASSLGLGSGANVLT